This T cell receptor (beta chain) was recorded in a study of shared clonotypes between healthy human individuals. About the research overall: Three men and a couple of women, aged 18 to 49, were donors.

Replicate PCRs for sorted subsets used around 200 ng DNA; this equaled 33,000 or so T cell genomes. Repertoires were generated with immunoSEQ multiplex PCR, while TCRdb's copy carries only in-frame clones and drops some. The sample lists approximately 500,000 clones, almost 97% occurring once. In germline, CDR1 is SGHRS, CDR2 YFSETQ. CDR3 length: 17 amino acids. The J gene is TRBJ2-5, the V gene TRBV5-1; maybe TRBD1 (5 bases). The DNA matches TRBJ2-7 better at its end, which makes the J call doubtful. The material sequenced was naive CD4+ T cells sorted from blood. Documented subset: CD45RA+ positively selected. The TCR sequence derives from a woman in her 30s in good health. The CDR3 DNA reads as TGCGCCAGCAGCTTGACGGGCGACAGAAGAGCTACCTACGAGCAGTACTTC. Its protein product is CASSLTGDRRATYEQYF.